This TCR beta chain was sequenced for a study of neurological immune-mediated disorders. This clonotype was observed many times. The CDR3 is 15 residues long. The V segment lost 6 bases and the J segment 6 bases; nucleotides outside the gene matches: 7. Germline V CDR1 and CDR2: ENHRY, SYGVKD. TCRdb independently ran MiXCR on the 5' RACE reads; one entry per CDR3 protein. The sample holds 40,000 to 50,000 distinct CDR3 sequences; about 2% are singletons and the top ten take less than 2.5%. The receptor was isolated from a woman in her thirties or forties with multiple sclerosis. V gene TRBV10-3 combines with J gene TRBJ2-3; 12 nucleotides line up with TRBD1. The sequencing sample was made of PBMCs. This CDR3 reads CAIRSGTGGADTQYF. The CDR3 DNA is TGTGCCATCAGATCAGGGACAGGGGGCGCGGATACGCAGTATTTT.